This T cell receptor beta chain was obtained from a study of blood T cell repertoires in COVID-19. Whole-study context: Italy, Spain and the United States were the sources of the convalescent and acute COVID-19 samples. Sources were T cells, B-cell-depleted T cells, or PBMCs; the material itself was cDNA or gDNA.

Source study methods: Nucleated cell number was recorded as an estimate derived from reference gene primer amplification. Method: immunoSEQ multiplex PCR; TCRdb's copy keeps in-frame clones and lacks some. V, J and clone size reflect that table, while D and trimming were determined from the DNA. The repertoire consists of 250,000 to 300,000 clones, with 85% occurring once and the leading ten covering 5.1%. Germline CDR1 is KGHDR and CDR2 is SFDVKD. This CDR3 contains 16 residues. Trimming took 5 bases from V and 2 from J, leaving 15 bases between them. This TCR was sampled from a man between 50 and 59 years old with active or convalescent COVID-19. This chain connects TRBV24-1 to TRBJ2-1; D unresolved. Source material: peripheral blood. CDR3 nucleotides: TGTGCCACCAGTGCCTACCCCGCCTTGGCCTACAATGAGCAGTTCTTC. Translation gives CATSAYPALAYNEQFF.